Below are 8 T cell receptor beta chains sequenced from a single sample in a study of CD8 T cells in ankylosing spondylitis. TCRdb reanalysed the 5' RACE reads using MiXCR and keeps one entry per CDR3 protein. The sample lists 250,000 to 350,000 distinct CDR3 sequences; less than 25% were seen once. Material: blood, either unsorted or a sorted T cell fraction (not recorded which). The receptors were sampled from a female donor with ankylosing spondylitis or in good health (not recorded which).

This clonotype was counted between two and nine times. V and J are TRBV9 and TRBJ2-4; no firm D call. Per the germline V gene, CDR1 is SGDLS and CDR2 is YYNGEE. CDR3 length: 16 amino acids. V was trimmed by 4 bases and J by 0 bases, leaving 14 bases between them. In DNA form, the CDR3 reads TGTGCCAGCAGCCCAAGGGTAGCACTAGCCAAAAACATTCAGTACTTC. It translates to CASSPRVALAKNIQYF.

In its sample, this clonotype was seen many times. This sequence joins TRBV10-3 and TRBJ1-2, with D possibly being TRBD1 (6 bases). The CDR3 loop spans 16 amino acids. Trimming stripped 3 bases from V and 8 bases from J, with 22 bases between. Germline V CDR1 and CDR2: ENHRY, SYGVKD. The DNA of the CDR3 is TGTGCCATCAGTGATCCGATTACAGGGACGGCTGACGGCTACACCTTC. It is translated as CAISDPITGTADGYTF.

The chain couples TRBV6-5 to TRBJ1-2, with D unresolved. Germline V gives CDR1 MNHEY, CDR2 SVGAGI. The V gene lost 6 bases and the J gene lost 8 bases, with 13 bases spanning the gap. The CDR3 has 12 residues. Written as DNA, the CDR3 is TGTGCCAGCAGACGGACTCAAGAGGGCTACACCTTC. Amino acids: CASRRTQEGYTF.

This clonotype came up a few times. The chain uses TRBV2 and TRBJ1-1; the D is unclear. This CDR3 spans 12 amino acids. V was trimmed by 3 bases and J by 0 bases, leaving 2 bases between them. CDR1 and CDR2 (germline): SNHLY, FYNNEI. CDR3 DNA: TGTGCCAGCAGTGATGTGAACACTGAAGCTTTCTTT. Protein: CASSDVNTEAFF.

This clonotype was counted a few times. The rearrangement links TRBV11-1 to TRBJ1-5; 10 bases line up with TRBD1. Germline CDR1 SGHAT, CDR2 FQDESV (reference sequence). The trim removed 2 bases at V and 2 bases at J, leaving 9 bases unmatched. There are 18 residues in the CDR3. The CDR3 DNA follows: TGTGCCAGCAGCTTACAACCGGGACAGGGGCGAGGCAATCAGCCCCAGCATTTT. This translates into CASSLQPGQGRGNQPQHF.

This clonotype was detected only a few times. The chain employs TRBV18 and TRBJ2-7; 8 positions match TRBD1. This CDR3 has 15 residues. The germline V gene encodes CDR1 KGHSH and CDR2 LQKENI. Unmatched junction bases numbered 6, after V lost 5 bases and J lost 0 bases. The CDR3 DNA sequence: TGTGCCAGCTCAAGGGGGACAGGTCGCTCCTACGAGCAGTACTTC. Amino acids: CASSRGTGRSYEQYF. Full variable domain (missing parts from reference TRBV18 and TRBJ2-7): NAGVMQNPRHLVRRRGQEARLRCSPMKGHSHVYWYRQLPEEGLKFMVYLQKENIIDESGMPKERFSAEFPKEGPSILRIQQVVRGDSAAYFCASSRGTGRSYEQYFGPGTRLTVT.

This clonotype was recorded a few times. The J gene is TRBJ2-7, the V gene TRBV7-8, with TRBD1 matching over 7 bases. The CDR3 is made up of 16 amino acids. Trimming cost V 5 bases and J 2 bases; bases outside gene matches: 12. From germline, CDR1 is SGHVS and CDR2 FQNEAQ. CDR3 loop: CASSPGTAAITYEQYF. CDR3 nucleotide sequence: TGTGCCAGCAGCCCCGGGACAGCGGCTATCACCTACGAGCAGTACTTC.

The genes are TRBV7-2 and TRBJ2-7, with D hard to call. Trimming removed 1 base from V and 0 bases from J, with 10 bases in between. The germline V gene has CDR1 SGHTA and CDR2 FQGNSA. The CDR3 length is 15 residues. The DNA of the CDR3 is TGTGCCAGCAGCTTAGAGCCGAGAAGCTCCTACGAGCAGTACTTC. Its protein product is CASSLEPRSSYEQYF.